This T cell receptor beta chain was sequenced during a study of glioma-infiltrating T cells after dendritic cell vaccination. Germline V gene sequence: CDR1 KGHSH, CDR2 LQKENI. Trimming cost V 4 bases and J 7 bases, with 14 bases left between them. The CDR3 is 14 residues long. The time point denotes: after dendritic cell vaccination, including at tumor progression/relapse. Isocitrate dehydrogenase mutation was absent in all glioblastoma patients. The immunoSEQ assay amplified TCRB CDR3 from up to roughly 2 ug DNA. The assay was immunoSEQ multiplex PCR, and TCRdb's table has in-frame clones only and misses some. The sample has over 75,000 clones; 75% to 90% are singletons.

The rearrangement links TRBV18 to TRBJ1-5; D might be TRBD1 (5 bases). The sequence was obtained from a human donor with glioblastoma. The input for sequencing was blood, taken after dendritic cell vaccination. The CDR3 region has the DNA TGTGCCAGCTCACTCAGAGAAAGGGGACAGCCCCAGCATTTT. This codes for CASSLRERGQPQHF.